Each of the 15 T cell receptor beta chains below was sequenced from the same sample in a study of blood T cell repertoires in COVID-19. Here immunoSEQ multiplex PCR was the method, and the copy in TCRdb shows in-frame clones only, minus some. The sample includes about 250,000 clones, approximately 91% of them seen just once. The sample was peripheral blood. All receptors derive from a woman aged 25 to 45 with acute or convalescent COVID-19.

The chain links TRBV12-2 to TRBJ2-7; no check of the table's D call, TRBD2, against the DNA was made. TRBV12-2 is shown as a pseudogene. The CDR3 has 16 residues. CDR3 sequence: CASRLGPGLASYEQYF. In DNA, the CDR3 is TGTGCAAGTCGCTTAGGGCCGGGACTAGCCTCCTACGAGCAGTACTTC.

This clone has just a few counts. The rearrangement joins TRBV9 to TRBJ2-2; 10 nucleotides agree with TRBD1. The CDR3 has 14 residues. Per the germline V gene, CDR1 is SGDLS and CDR2 is YYNGEE. The V segment lost 3 bases and the J segment 7 bases; nucleotides outside the gene matches: 3. The CDR3 DNA sequence: TGTGCCAGCAGCGGACAGGGGGCTAACGGGGAGCTGTTTTTT. It codes for CASSGQGANGELFF. Looking up the rest from reference TRBV9 and TRBJ2-2 gives the full variable domain: DSGVTQTPKHLITATGQRVTLRCSPRSGDLSVYWYQQSLDQGLQFLIQYYNGEERAKGNILERFSAQQFPDLHSELNLSSLELGDSALYFCASSGQGANGELFFGEGSRLTVL.

This chain uses TRBV12-3 or TRBV12-4 with TRBJ2-7; D may be TRBD1 (5 bases). CDR3 length: 13 amino acids. V was cut by 1 base and J by 3 bases, with 7 bases left in between. CDR3 residues: CASSLGQSYEQYF. The CDR3, as DNA: TGTGCCAGCAGTTTAGGACAGAGCTACGAGCAGTACTTC.

This sequence joins TRBV6-2 or TRBV6-3 and TRBJ2-3; 15 bases are shared with TRBD2. J gave up 3 bases and V 0 bases, and 4 bases lay outside the gene matches. This CDR3 region has 18 residues. The germline gives CDR1 MNHEY, CDR2 SVGEGT. The CDR3 loop is CASSYSGTSGRRTDTQYF. DNA for the CDR3: TGTGCCAGCAGTTACTCGGGGACTAGCGGGAGGAGGACAGATACGCAGTATTTT.

V usage is TRBV2 and J usage is TRBJ1-4; D is ambiguous. Deletions cut 4 bases from V and 5 bases from J, with 8 bases between. The CDR3 contains 13 residues. CDR1 is SNHLY, CDR2 FYNNEI, per germline. CDR3 sequence: CASSAGVNEKLFF. As DNA, the CDR3 is TGTGCCAGCAGTGCCGGGGTAAATGAAAAACTGTTTTTT.

This clone came up a few times. This chain uses TRBV6-1 with TRBJ1-2; 7 bases agree with TRBD1. The CDR3 consists of 13 residues. J was trimmed by 8 bases and V by 3 bases; bases with no gene match: 6. The germline gives CDR1 MNHNS, CDR2 SASEGT. CDR3 in amino acids: CASSDATGRGYTF. The CDR3 DNA reads as TGTGCCAGCAGTGATGCGACAGGGAGGGGCTACACCTTC.

The chain links TRBV27 to TRBJ1-6; D is perhaps TRBD1 (6 bases). The V gene lost 7 bases and the J gene lost 8 bases, with 12 bases spanning the gap. This CDR3 has 13 residues. Per the germline V gene, CDR1 is MNHEY and CDR2 is SMNVEV (reference sequence). The CDR3 region is CASTGHSDSPLHF. The CDR3 DNA follows: TGTGCCAGCACGGGACACTCCGATTCACCCCTCCACTTT.

The chain links TRBV6-2 or TRBV6-3 to TRBJ2-2; D gene ambiguous. The V and J ends lost 4 bases and 2 bases respectively, with 8 bases between them. Germline V gene sequence: CDR1 MNHEY, CDR2 SVGEGT. This CDR3 has 14 amino acids. The CDR3 DNA follows: TGTGCCAGCAGTTTCCAGGATAACACCGGGGAGCTGTTTTTT. Protein product: CASSFQDNTGELFF.

The chain links TRBV19 to TRBJ1-5; 8 bases map to TRBD1. With 2 bases clipped from V and 3 bases from J, the junction kept 3 bases outside the gene matches. Per germline, CDR1 LNHDA and CDR2 SQIVND (reference sequence). The CDR3 runs 15 residues. For the CDR3, the DNA is TGTGCCAGTAGTATACCGGGACAGGTCAATCAGCCCCAGCATTTT. This encodes CASSIPGQVNQPQHF. The variable domain in full, completed from reference TRBV19 and TRBJ1-5, reads DGGITQSPKYLFRKEGQNVTLSCEQNLNHDAMYWYRQDPGQGLRLIYYSQIVNDFQKGDIAEGYSVSREKKESFPLTVTSAQKNPTAFYLCASSIPGQVNQPQHFGDGTRLSIL.

The V gene is TRBV29-1, the J gene TRBJ2-1; 9 nucleotides align to TRBD1. The CDR3 contains 14 residues. J was trimmed by 6 bases and V by 8 bases; bases with no gene match: 11. The V gene's germline CDR1 is SQVTM and CDR2 ANQGSEA. The DNA of the CDR3 is TGCAGCATTAAACCGGGACAGGGAATCAATGAGCAGTTCTTC. It translates to CSIKPGQGINEQFF.

The rearrangement links TRBV7-9 to TRBJ1-1; D unresolved. CDR1 is SEHNR and CDR2 is FQNEAQ in the germline V gene (reference sequence). The CDR3 contains 14 residues. Deletions cut 3 bases from V and 2 bases from J, with 10 bases between. The CDR3 loop reads CASSFRESNTEAFF. CDR3 in DNA: TGTGCCAGCAGCTTCCGGGAGTCAAACACTGAAGCTTTCTTT.

The chain links TRBV19 to TRBJ2-4; D unclear. The germline V and J ends were trimmed by 5 bases and 2 bases, with 10 bases remaining between them. This CDR3 comprises 14 residues. CDR1 and CDR2 (germline): LNHDA, SQIVND (reference sequence). CDR3 amino acids: CASSPRTTKNIQYF. Here the CDR3 DNA reads TGTGCCAGTAGTCCGCGTACGACCAAAAACATTCAGTACTTC.

Only one count was recorded for this clone. The chain couples TRBV28 to TRBJ2-5; TRBD2 is a possible D gene (6 bases). Trimming took off 10 bases at V and 7 bases at J, with 22 bases between the two ends. CDR3 length: 14 amino acids. Germline V lookup: CDR1 MDHEN, CDR2 SYDVKM. The CDR3 here is CATTTPGYGGTQYF. The CDR3 DNA is TGTGCCACCACGACTCCGGGCTACGGGGGGACCCAGTACTTC.

The chain employs TRBV25-1 and TRBJ2-1; D might be TRBD2 (6 bases). Germline CDR1 MGHDK, CDR2 SYGVNS. CDR3 length equals 17 residues. V lost 1 base, J lost 1 base, and 14 bases lay in between. For the CDR3, the DNA is TGTGCCAGCAGTGAATCTCAACTAGCCGATTCCTACAATGAGCAGTTCTTC. Residues: CASSESQLADSYNEQFF. The variable domain in full, completed from reference TRBV25-1 and TRBJ2-1, reads EADIYQTPRYLVIGTGKKITLECSQTMGHDKMYWYQQDPGMELHLIHYSYGVNSTEKGDLSSESTVSRIRTEHFPLTLESARPSHTSQYLCASSESQLADSYNEQFFGPGTRLTVL.

The chain uses TRBV3-1 (or the pseudogene TRBV3-2) and TRBJ1-3; no definite D call. V gave up 1 base and J gave up 5 bases, with 30 bases separating them. CDR3 length: 21 residues. The germline V gene encodes CDR1 LGHDT and CDR2 YNNKEL (reference sequence). The DNA of the CDR3 is TGTGCCAGCAGCCAAGTTCGGGTACATCTATACACATCTGGTCGGCGAAACACCATATATTTT. Protein product: CASSQVRVHLYTSGRRNTIYF.